One and the same sample provided the 7 T cell receptor beta chains below, sequenced in a study of T cell responses to AZD1222 COVID-19 vaccine. Repertoires were generated with immunoSEQ multiplex PCR, while TCRdb's copy carries only in-frame clones and drops some. The sample includes tens of thousands of clones, about 91% of them seen just once. The specimen was peripheral blood, collected on day 0 of AZD1222 vaccination. These receptors came from an adult in good health.

The chain has TRBV10-3 and TRBJ1-1; 10 nucleotides line up with TRBD1. The length of the CDR3 is 15 residues. Germline CDR1 and CDR2: ENHRY and SYGVKD. After removal of 9 bases from V and 3 bases from J, the junction contained 10 bases not matched to a gene. The CDR3 nucleotides are TGTGCCATACTCCGGGACAGGGGCGGTGACACTGAAGCTTTCTTT. Encoded protein: CAILRDRGGDTEAFF.

The V gene is TRBV28, the J gene TRBJ2-5; 8 positions agree with TRBD2. J was trimmed by 1 base and V by 3 bases; bases with no gene match: 1. Germline V lookup: CDR1 MDHEN, CDR2 SYDVKM. The CDR3 runs to 14 residues. The CDR3 bases are TGTGCCAGCAGTTTCACTAGCGGCCAAGAGACCCAGTACTTC. Translated: CASSFTSGQETQYF.

The V and J genes are TRBV2 and TRBJ2-7; D is possibly TRBD1 (6 bases). Trimming cost V 3 bases and J 5 bases, with 17 bases left between them. Germline V gene data show CDR1 as SNHLY and CDR2 as FYNNEI. The length of the CDR3 is 15 residues. The CDR3 reads CASSDQGFGGNEQYF. CDR3 nucleotide sequence: TGTGCCAGCAGTGACCAGGGGTTCGGCGGAAACGAGCAGTACTTC.

This chain connects TRBV3-1 (or the pseudogene TRBV3-2) to TRBJ2-3; TRBD2 agrees at 10 bases. V lost 8 bases and J lost 5; bases outside the gene matches: 7. The germline CDR1 and CDR2 sequences are LGHDT and YNNKEL (reference sequence). There are 14 residues in the CDR3. CDR3 residues: CASAQREGGDTQYF. CDR3 DNA: TGTGCCAGCGCCCAGCGGGAGGGCGGAGATACGCAGTATTTT.

This chain joins TRBV7-9 and TRBJ1-5; D might be TRBD1 (6 bases). Germline CDR1 and CDR2: SEHNR and FQNEAQ (reference sequence). The CDR3 is 15 residues long. V shed 2 bases and J shed 5 bases, with 13 bases lying between them. The CDR3 coding sequence is TGTGCCAGCAGCTTAACAGGGAGATCGGATCAGCCCCAGCATTTT. This gives the protein CASSLTGRSDQPQHF.

The CDR3 DNA sequence: TGCGCCAGCAGCTCGGGAGGGCCAGTAAATGAGCAGTTCTTC. Translating it yields CASSSGGPVNEQFF. The V call is TRBV5-1, the J call TRBJ2-1; 8 bases align to TRBD2. V shed 3 bases and J 7 bases; nucleotides not matched to a gene: 6. Germline V gene data show CDR1 as SGHRS and CDR2 as YFSETQ. This CDR3 is built from 14 residues.

The count of this clone is one. This chain uses TRBV5-4 with TRBJ1-1; TRBD1 agrees at 7 bases. V was clipped by 4 bases and J by 3 bases; unmatched bases: 6. The CDR3 has 14 residues. Looked up from germline, CDR1 is SGHNT and CDR2 is YYREEE (reference sequence). The CDR3 region is CASSPDRYDTEAFF. The CDR3 DNA reads as TGTGCCAGCAGCCCGGACAGGTACGACACTGAAGCTTTCTTT. The variable domain in full, with the rest retrieved from reference TRBV5-4 and TRBJ1-1, is ETGVTQSPTHLIKTRGQQVTLRCSSQSGHNTVSWYQQALGQGPQFIFQYYREEENGRGNFPPRFSGLQFPNYSSELNVNALELDDSALYLCASSPDRYDTEAFFGQGTRLTVV.